One and the same sample provided the 26 T cell receptor beta chains below, sequenced in a study of breast tumors, draining lymph nodes, adjacent tissues. Samples came from axillary lymph nodes draining the breast cancer. Each CDR3 protein is one row after TCRdb ran MiXCR on the multiplex PCR reads. The table includes fewer than 300,000 distinct CDR3 sequences, about 34% detected once. The sequencing input was axillary lymph node tissue. Receptors were obtained from a female donor with breast cancer. Some clones in this sample may be carry-over from other donors' samples.

Turning to this clonotype: A much more abundant neighbour one base away suggests this may be a read error. The CDR3 DNA reads TGCAGTGCTAGTCGGACCGTCTCCTACACTGAGCAGTTCTTC. It yields the protein CSASRTVSYTEQFF. This chain joins TRBV20-1 and TRBJ2-1, with unresolved D. The CDR3 is 14 residues long. Per germline, CDR1 DFQATT and CDR2 SNEGSKA (reference sequence).

The rearrangement joins TRBV9 to TRBJ1-6; 11 bases line up with TRBD1. Trimming at V came to 7 bases and at J to 14 bases, leaving 8 bases not matched to a gene. CDR1 SGDLS and CDR2 YYNGEE come from the germline V gene. This CDR3 has 13 residues. CDR3 sequence reads: CASRDRGISALHF. As DNA, the CDR3 is TGTGCCAGCCGGGACAGGGGGATCTCAGCCCTCCACTTT.

This clonotype has a count of ten or more. The J gene is TRBJ1-2, the V gene TRBV2; D remains ambiguous. This CDR3 contains 12 residues. Per germline, CDR1 SNHLY and CDR2 FYNNEI. Trimming stripped 2 bases from V and 8 bases from J, with 9 bases between. The CDR3 region has the DNA TGTGCCAGCAGTGAACTCGGAGGCGGCTACACCTTC. Its protein is CASSELGGGYTF.

Many counts were recorded for this clonotype. The chain has TRBV20-1 and TRBJ2-3, with TRBD1 matching over 9 bases. Germline V gene data show CDR1 as DFQATT and CDR2 as SNEGSKA (reference sequence). The V segment lost 5 bases and the J segment 3 bases; nucleotides outside the gene matches: 3. The CDR3 length is 13 residues. CDR3 DNA: TGCAGTGCTTCCGGGACAGGGACAGATACGCAGTATTTT. This translates into CSASGTGTDTQYF.

J is TRBJ2-1 and V is TRBV29-1; no reliable D call. The V end lost 8 bases, the J end lost 6 bases, and 17 bases lay between the germline ends. The germline gives CDR1 SQVTM, CDR2 ANQGSEA. This CDR3 is 13 amino acids long. CDR3 residues: CSLGSVTGNEQFF. The CDR3 nucleotides are TGCAGCTTGGGATCCGTAACTGGCAATGAGCAGTTCTTC.

This clonotype has ten or more counts. V gene TRBV14 combines with J gene TRBJ2-1; D is perhaps TRBD2 (5 bases). V was pared by 0 bases and J by 5 bases, with 14 bases between. CDR3 size: 16 residues. Germline V gives CDR1 SGHDN, CDR2 FVKESK. CDR3 residues: CASSQDLGRVHNEQFF. The CDR3 region has the DNA TGTGCCAGCAGCCAAGATCTAGGGCGGGTCCACAATGAGCAGTTCTTC.

This clonotype was counted many times. The genes are TRBV6-6 and TRBJ1-2; D is uncertain. Trimming pared 7 bases from V and 2 bases from J, leaving 11 bases between. The CDR3 covers 13 residues. Germline loops: CDR1 MNHNY, CDR2 SVGAGI (reference sequence). Written as DNA, the CDR3 is TGTGCCAGCACCATACGGCAAAACTATGGCTACACCTTC. It specifies CASTIRQNYGYTF.

Many counts were recorded for this clonotype. The rearrangement links TRBV30 to TRBJ1-2, with 7 bases matching TRBD1. The CDR3 is 14 residues long. V shed 1 base and J 5 bases; nucleotides not matched to a gene: 7. In germline, CDR1 is GTSNPN, CDR2 SVGIG (reference sequence). The CDR3 region has the DNA TGTGCCTGGAGTGCCACAGGGGTGTGGTATGGCTACACCTTC. This encodes CAWSATGVWYGYTF.

This clonotype was recorded at least ten times. The chain is built from TRBV4-3 and TRBJ2-1, with D perhaps matching TRBD2 (6 bases). There are 17 residues in the CDR3. The germline V gene has CDR1 LGHNA and CDR2 YSLEER. The V and J ends lost 0 bases and 0 bases respectively, with 12 bases between them. The CDR3 region has the DNA TGCGCCAGCAGCCAAGATACAGCGGGTCTCTCCTACAATGAGCAGTTCTTC. Translating gives CASSQDTAGLSYNEQFF.

This clonotype was found many times. The J gene is TRBJ2-2, the V gene TRBV5-8; 10 bases fit TRBD1. Per the germline V gene, CDR1 is SGHTS and CDR2 is YDEGEE. This CDR3 region has 16 residues. The trim removed 4 bases at V and 4 bases at J, leaving 7 bases unmatched. In DNA, the CDR3 is TGTGCCAGCAGCAATCGACAGGGGGCGCGCACCGGGGAGCTGTTTTTT. It specifies CASSNRQGARTGELFF.

In regard to this clonotype: The CDR3 does not close with the conserved phenylalanine or tryptophan, likely indicating a read error. The limits of the CDR3 on the DNA are not certain, so only TCRdb's listed CDR3 is given. V usage is TRBV7-2 and J usage is TRBJ1-6; the table's D call, TRBD1, was not checked against the DNA. The CDR3 extends over 13 residues, inclusive of both ends. Germline loops: CDR1 SGHTA, CDR2 FQGNSA. CDR3 loop: CASRLGTGKPPHY.

This clonotype was found many times. This CDR3 is CASSQGSPNYGYTF. In DNA form, the CDR3 reads TGCGCCAGCAGCCAAGGATCACCGAACTATGGCTACACCTTC. This chain uses TRBV4-1 with TRBJ1-2; D remains ambiguous. The germline V gene has CDR1 MGHRA and CDR2 YSYEKL. This CDR3 has 14 amino acids. Trimming removed 1 base at V and 2 bases at J, with 8 bases between.

V usage is TRBV7-3 and J usage is TRBJ2-5; 10 positions match TRBD1. The CDR3 consists of 14 residues. The V gene's germline CDR1 is SGHTA and CDR2 FQGTGA. Trimming cost V 6 bases and J 4 bases; bases outside gene matches: 5. The CDR3 DNA sequence: TGTGCCAGCAGAGCGACAGGGGGCACAGAGACCCAGTACTTC. Encoded protein: CASRATGGTETQYF.

This clonotype was detected ten times or more. The chain has TRBV19 and TRBJ2-7; D is ambiguous. This CDR3 has 14 amino acids. V was cut by 3 bases and J by 2 bases, with 11 bases left in between. Germline assignment: CDR1 LNHDA and CDR2 SQIVND (reference sequence). The CDR3, as DNA: TGTGCCAGTAGTATTGGCCTAGGTCCCTACGAGCAGTACTTC. It specifies CASSIGLGPYEQYF.

This clonotype was observed at least ten times. This chain joins TRBV11-3 and TRBJ2-1, with 14 bases identical to TRBD2. Germline lookup yields CDR1 SGHNT and CDR2 YENEEA. The CDR3 extends over 16 amino acids. Unmatched junction bases numbered 6, after V lost 1 base and J lost 10 bases. The CDR3 nucleotides are TGTGCCAGCAGCTTAGGCCGACTAGCGGGAGGGGGAGAGCAGTTCTTC. Translating it yields CASSLGRLAGGGEQFF.

In regard to this clonotype: Because the CDR3 is missing its conserved closing phenylalanine or tryptophan, this is likely a read error. The rearrangement joins TRBV7-6 to TRBJ2-1; D might be TRBD2 (6 bases). CDR3 length: 14 amino acids. Germline-derived CDR1 and CDR2 are SGHVS and FNYEAQ. With 10 bases removed from V and 0 bases from J, the gap between germline ends came to 13 bases. The CDR3 DNA reads TGTGCCACCCGACGGGGAGGCTCCTACAATGAGCAGTTCCTC. It yields the protein CATRRGGSYNEQFL.

Only a few counts were recorded for this clonotype. A read error is possible here, since a much larger clone lies one base away. The chain employs TRBV3-1 and TRBJ1-2; D call uncertain. The CDR3 loop spans 14 amino acids. The germline V gene has CDR1 LGHDT and CDR2 YNNKEL (reference sequence). As DNA, the CDR3 is TGTCCCAGCAGCCAAGTCATGGTCGCCGGCGGCTACACCTTC. It translates to CPSSQVMVAGGYTF.

Many counts were recorded for this clonotype. This chain joins TRBV7-9 and TRBJ1-6; no clear D gene. Germline V lookup: CDR1 SEHNR, CDR2 FQNEAQ (reference sequence). CDR3 length: 13 amino acids. V lost 5 bases and J 8 bases, leaving 10 bases between the germline ends. The CDR3 loop is CASSPHGDSPLHF. The CDR3 region has the DNA TGTGCCAGCAGCCCCCACGGCGATTCACCCCTCCACTTT.

This chain uses TRBV24-1 with TRBJ2-1; a possible D gene is TRBD2 (5 bases). The CDR3 extends over 12 amino acids. Trimming pared 4 bases from V and 9 bases from J, leaving 9 bases between. The germline V gene has CDR1 KGHDR and CDR2 SFDVKD. CDR3 in DNA: TGTGCCACCAGTGAGCAGACTACTGAGCAGTTCTTC. Its translation is CATSEQTTEQFF.

The chain couples TRBV5-1 to TRBJ1-6, with TRBD1 matching 9 bases. CDR3 length equals 17 residues. Looked up from germline, CDR1 is SGHRS and CDR2 is YFSETQ. The junction had 8 bases not matched to a gene; V was cut back by 0 bases and J by 7 bases. The CDR3 sequence is CASSLAGQGVRNSPLHF. The CDR3 DNA reads TGCGCCAGCAGCTTGGCGGGACAGGGAGTACGGAATTCACCCCTCCACTTT.

Turning to this clonotype: A single base separates this from a much larger clone, so it may be a read error. The J gene is TRBJ2-1, the V gene TRBV4-2; weak D call: TRBD2 (5 bases). The length of the CDR3 is 15 residues. Trimming took off 0 bases at V and 9 bases at J, with 15 bases between the two ends. CDR1 LGHNA and CDR2 YNFKEQ come from the germline V gene. CDR3 sequence (DNA): TGTGCCAGCAGCCAAGAATTCGGTCGAGGGAGTGAGCAGTTCTTC. Translated: CASSQEFGRGSEQFF.

This clonotype was counted a single time. This rearrangement joins TRBV13 to TRBJ2-2; 8 nucleotides align to TRBD1. From germline, CDR1 is PRHDT and CDR2 FYEKMQ (reference sequence). J lost 5 bases, V lost 5 bases, and 13 bases had no gene match. The CDR3 is 17 amino acids. The CDR3 region has the DNA TGTGCCAGCAGCCAAATCCCGGGACAGGCGGAAACCGGGGAGCTGTTTTTT. Its translation is CASSQIPGQAETGELFF.

Remarks on this clonotype: The junction does not match germline at one end; this may be a read error. The chain links TRBV5-1 to TRBJ2-1; the D is unclear. The CDR3 consists of 10 residues. Germline V gene data show CDR1 as SGHRS and CDR2 as YFSETQ. In DNA, the CDR3 is TGCGCCAGCAGCTTGACCCCGTGGCTGTTC. Translating gives CASSLTPWLF.

This clonotype has ten or more counts. DNA for the CDR3: TGTGCCTGGAGCCCTGGTGGGGACTATGGCTACACCTTC. Translation: CAWSPGGDYGYTF. The V call is TRBV30, the J call TRBJ1-2; no clear D. The ends were cut back, 3 bases at V and 3 bases at J, with 11 bases in the middle. This CDR3 contains 13 residues. The germline CDR1 and CDR2 sequences are GTSNPN and SVGIG (reference sequence). Combining the CDR3 with reference TRBV30 and TRBJ1-2 gives the whole variable domain SQTIHQWPATLVQPVGSPLSLECTVEGTSNPNLYWYRQAAGRGLQLLFYSVGIGQISSEVPQNLSASRPQDRQFILSSKKLLLSDSGFYLCAWSPGGDYGYTFGSGTRLTVV.

This clonotype has a count of ten or more. V is TRBV3-1 and J is TRBJ2-4; no clear D gene. Germline V CDR1 and CDR2: LGHDT, YNNKEL (reference sequence). CDR3 size: 14 residues. The V end was cut by 0 bases, the J end by 8 bases, with 11 bases between. This CDR3 is CASSQEGGAHIQYF. CDR3 nucleotides: TGTGCCAGCAGCCAAGAAGGCGGTGCGCACATTCAGTACTTC. The full variable domain, in which reference TRBV3-1 and TRBJ2-4 provide the parts outside the CDR3, is DTAVSQTPKYLVTQMGNDKSIKCEQNLGHDTMYWYKQDSKKFLKIMFSYNNKELIINETVPNRFSPKSPDKAHLNLHINSLELGDSAVYFCASSQEGGAHIQYFGAGTRLSVL.

This clonotype has ten or more counts. The rearrangement links TRBV20-1 to TRBJ2-7; D unresolved. The CDR3 totals 13 residues. CDR1 and CDR2 from the germline V gene are DFQATT and SNEGSKA (reference sequence). With 6 bases removed from V and 7 bases from J, the gap between germline ends came to 19 bases. The CDR3 sequence: CSAVPGPVGEQYF. The CDR3 DNA is TGCAGTGCCGTGCCGGGTCCCGTGGGGGAGCAGTACTTC.